The 18 T cell receptor beta chains given below trace back to one sample, sequenced in a study of OX40 agonist ivuxolimab in advanced cancers. The assay was immunoSEQ multiplex PCR, and TCRdb's table has in-frame clones only and misses some. This sample has 30,000 or so clones; 86% occur once, and the top ten carry 25% to 40%. Sequencing used CD4+ or CD8+ T cells sorted from blood, obtained in a trial of the OX40 agonist ivuxolimab. All receptors derive from an adult with an advanced solid tumor such as melanoma, head and neck, liver or kidney cancer.

The V gene is TRBV28, the J gene TRBJ2-1, with D hard to call. Germline assignment: CDR1 MDHEN and CDR2 SYDVKM. V gave up 1 base and J gave up 6 bases, with 19 bases separating them. The CDR3 is 17 residues long. CDR3 DNA sequence: TGTGCCAGCAGTTTATCCACCCGGGCGCCTATCAGCAATGAGCAGTTCTTC. Translated, it gives CASSLSTRAPISNEQFF.

The chain links TRBV7-9 to TRBJ2-5; D might be TRBD2 (5 bases). V lost 1 base, J lost 5 bases, and 5 bases lay in between. Germline values: CDR1 SEHNR, CDR2 FQNEAQ (reference sequence). The CDR3 contains 12 residues. CDR3 protein: CASSLGRETQYF. Here the CDR3 DNA reads TGTGCCAGCAGCTTAGGGAGGGAGACCCAGTACTTC.

The V gene is TRBV5-1, the J gene TRBJ1-2; D gene ambiguous. CDR1 SGHRS and CDR2 YFSETQ come from the germline V gene. The CDR3 contains 12 residues. V was trimmed by 4 bases and J by 8 bases, leaving 12 bases between them. The CDR3 loop reads CASSLSREGYTF. DNA for the CDR3: TGCGCCAGCAGCCTCTCGAGGGAGGGCTACACCTTC.

The chain is built from TRBV6-1 and TRBJ1-5, with unresolved D. Germline V gene lookup returns CDR1 MNHNS and CDR2 SASEGT. Trimming removed 4 bases at V and 4 bases at J, with 14 bases between. There are 15 residues in the CDR3. This CDR3 is CASSATGYLNQPQHF. The CDR3 DNA is TGTGCCAGCAGTGCCACGGGGTACTTAAATCAGCCCCAGCATTTT.

This clone showed up just once. The chain recombines TRBV27 with TRBJ2-2, with a tentative D call TRBD1 (5 bases). The CDR3 sequence is 15 residues long. Germline CDR1 reads MNHEY; CDR2 reads SMNVEV (reference sequence). Deletions cut 4 bases from V and 0 bases from J, with 9 bases between. CDR3 nucleotides: TGTGCCAGCAGTTGGACACCTTCGAACACCGGGGAGCTGTTTTTT. Its protein product is CASSWTPSNTGELFF.

This sequence joins TRBV29-1 and TRBJ2-7; either TRBD1 or TRBD2 may supply D (5 bases each). V was trimmed by 4 bases and J by 3 bases, leaving 22 bases between them. There are 16 residues in the CDR3. Germline CDR1 and CDR2: SQVTM and ANQGSEA. The CDR3 spells CSVGGYGGWRSYEQYF. The CDR3 nucleotides are TGCAGCGTTGGGGGGTATGGGGGATGGAGGAGCTACGAGCAGTACTTC.

The chain has TRBV5-1 and TRBJ1-1; D unclear. CDR1 and CDR2 from the germline V gene are SGHRS and YFSETQ. V lost 1 base and J lost 4, with 11 bases in between. The CDR3 consists of 14 residues. CDR3 nucleotides: TGCGCCAGCAGCTTGAATGGGGTTGGCACTGAAGCTTTCTTT. It specifies CASSLNGVGTEAFF.

This chain links TRBV10-1 with TRBJ2-7; D not resolved. Trimming cost V 3 bases and J 4 bases, with 4 bases left between them. This CDR3 is built from 11 residues. Looked up from germline, CDR1 is WNHNN and CDR2 is SYGVQD (reference sequence). CDR3 in DNA: TGCGCCAGCAGTGATGGATACGAGCAGTACTTC. This codes for CASSDGYEQYF.

This chain connects TRBV30 to TRBJ2-6; D remains ambiguous. The V gene lost 5 bases and the J gene lost 0 bases, with 8 bases spanning the gap. The germline V gene encodes CDR1 GTSNPN and CDR2 SVGIG (reference sequence). This CDR3 has 14 residues. The CDR3, as DNA: TGTGCCTGGGTGGTTGGCTCTGGGGCCAACGTCCTGACTTTC. Amino acid sequence: CAWVVGSGANVLTF.

The gene calls are TRBV5-1 and TRBJ2-1, with 7 positions matching TRBD2. CDR1 is SGHRS, CDR2 YFSETQ, per germline. This CDR3 spans 15 amino acids. J was trimmed by 4 bases and V by 0 bases; bases with no gene match: 4. This CDR3 reads CASSLDLAAYNEQFF. DNA for the CDR3: TGCGCCAGCAGCTTGGATCTAGCGGCTTACAATGAGCAGTTCTTC.

The J gene is TRBJ1-1, the V gene TRBV19; TRBD1 agrees at 7 bases. This CDR3 is 12 amino acids long. With 6 bases clipped from V and 7 bases from J, the junction kept 5 bases outside the gene matches. Germline V lookup: CDR1 LNHDA, CDR2 SQIVND (reference sequence). The DNA for the CDR3 is TGTGCCAGTAGCGTTAGACAGGGTGAAGCTTTCTTT. Protein product: CASSVRQGEAFF.

The rearrangement joins TRBV10-2 to TRBJ2-7, with D perhaps matching TRBD2 (6 bases). Germline loops: CDR1 WSHSY, CDR2 SAAADI. The CDR3 sequence is 11 residues long. V was clipped by 11 bases and J by 5 bases, with 13 bases between them. The CDR3 DNA sequence: TGCGCCGCGGGACGTGGGGACGAGCAGTACTTC. Translating it yields CAAGRGDEQYF.

The chain recombines TRBV27 with TRBJ2-5, with D possibly matching TRBD1 (5 bases). CDR3 length equals 14 residues. V was pared by 5 bases and J by 5 bases, with 15 bases between. Germline values: CDR1 MNHEY, CDR2 SMNVEV (reference sequence). The CDR3 bases are TGTGCCAGCAGTAACAGGCTCCCTGGGGAGACCCAGTACTTC. Translating it yields CASSNRLPGETQYF.

The chain employs TRBV28 and TRBJ2-1, with TRBD2 matching over 8 bases. Germline V gene lookup returns CDR1 MDHEN and CDR2 SYDVKM. Unmatched junction bases numbered 16, after V lost 7 bases and J lost 5 bases. The CDR3 is 17 amino acids. CDR3 amino acids: CASTPWAGGIAHNEQFF. For the CDR3, the DNA is TGTGCCAGCACCCCATGGGCGGGGGGTATTGCCCACAATGAGCAGTTCTTC.

The count of this clone is one. The chain links TRBV9 to TRBJ2-5; D gene uncertain. Germline V gene sequence: CDR1 SGDLS, CDR2 YYNGEE. With 4 bases removed from V and 3 bases from J, the gap between germline ends came to 13 bases. CDR3 length: 14 residues. The CDR3 region has the DNA TGTGCCAGCAGCCCCCCCGATCTTGAAGAGACCCAGTACTTC. Its translation is CASSPPDLEETQYF.

V usage is TRBV7-9 and J usage is TRBJ2-2; unclear D gene. From germline, CDR1 is SEHNR and CDR2 FQNEAQ (reference sequence). The V end was cut by 9 bases, the J end by 4 bases, with 3 bases between. There are 10 residues in the CDR3. The CDR3 sequence: CARSTGELFF. Here the CDR3 DNA reads TGTGCCAGGAGCACCGGGGAGCTGTTTTTT.

The chain combines TRBV5-6 with TRBJ2-5, with TRBD2 as a possible D gene (6 bases). V lost 4 bases and J lost 3, with 19 bases in between. The CDR3 has 16 residues. The germline CDR1 and CDR2 sequences are SGHDT and YYEEEE. CDR3 bases: TGTGCCAGCAGCACGCCCACCCGGGACTCGAAAGAGACCCAGTACTTC. Amino acids: CASSTPTRDSKETQYF.

The V call is TRBV7-6, the J call TRBJ2-3; 9 nucleotides align to TRBD2. Losses at the gene ends were 4 bases for V and 2 bases for J; bases not matched to a gene: 7. There are 16 residues in the CDR3. Germline assignment: CDR1 SGHVS and CDR2 FNYEAQ. The CDR3 loop reads CASSSLAGEYTDTQYF. For the CDR3, the DNA is TGTGCCAGCAGCTCATTAGCGGGAGAGTACACAGATACGCAGTATTTT.